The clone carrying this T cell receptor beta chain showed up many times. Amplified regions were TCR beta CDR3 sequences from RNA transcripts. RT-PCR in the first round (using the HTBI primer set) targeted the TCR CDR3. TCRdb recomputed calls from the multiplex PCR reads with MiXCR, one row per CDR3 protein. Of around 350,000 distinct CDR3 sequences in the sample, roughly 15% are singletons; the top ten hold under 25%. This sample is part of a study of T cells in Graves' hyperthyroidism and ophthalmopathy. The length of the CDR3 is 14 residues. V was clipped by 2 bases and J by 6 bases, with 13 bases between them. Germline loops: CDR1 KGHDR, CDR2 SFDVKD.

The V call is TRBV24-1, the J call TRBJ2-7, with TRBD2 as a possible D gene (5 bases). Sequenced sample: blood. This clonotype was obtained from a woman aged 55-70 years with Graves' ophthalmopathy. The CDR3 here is CATSDYDPGGEQYF. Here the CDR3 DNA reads TGTGCCACCAGTGATTATGACCCAGGAGGCGAGCAGTACTTC.